A selection of T cell receptor beta chains follows, all from one sample in a study of T cell responses to AZD1222 COVID-19 vaccine. Assay used: immunoSEQ multiplex PCR; TCRdb lists only in-frame clones, some missing. The data contain approximately 150,000 clones, 80% to 90% of them singletons. The sequenced sample was peripheral blood, obtained on day 0 of AZD1222 vaccination. These receptors were obtained from an adult in good health. CDR3s include the opening cysteine and the closing phenylalanine or tryptophan. Each record gives: clone size, J gene, V gene, D gene, CDR3 DNA, CDR3 protein. The D gene is left open where the match is weak. Clone size is not always given. Where it is, it says once, few, many or a class for expanded clones.

>NA|TRBJ2-7|TRBV7-2|TRBD2
TGTGCCAGCAGCCCAAGCAGCGGGAGCTCCTACGAGCAGTACTTC
CASSPSSGSSYEQYF
>NA|TRBJ1-1|TRBV6-5|NA
TGTGCCAGCAGGGTCAGGGATTTAGTAGGGACTGAAGCTTTCTTT
CASRVRDLVGTEAFF
>once|TRBJ1-3|TRBV18|TRBD1
TGTGCCAGCTCACCAGGTTTCCGACAGGGTAGTGGAAACACCATATATTTT
CASSPGFRQGSGNTIYF
>once|TRBJ2-6|TRBV4-1|NA
TGCGCCAGCAGCCAAGATCGGTCCCCCGGGGCCAACGTCCTGACTTTC
CASSQDRSPGANVLTF
>NA|TRBJ2-7|TRBV7-2|NA
TGTGCCAGCAGCTTAGTTTGGATAGGGTCCGAGGGCGCCCTATGTCCTTTC
CASSLVWIGSEGALCPF
>NA|TRBJ2-1|TRBV4-2|TRBD2
TGTGCCAGCAGCCAAGTTTCGGCGGGAGCGGGGGCGTACAATGAGCAGTTCTTC
CASSQVSAGAGAYNEQFF
>NA|TRBJ1-6|TRBV9|NA
TGTGCCAGCAGTCATTCCGGGGGGCTCTATAATTCACCCCTCCACTTT
CASSHSGGLYNSPLHF
>NA|TRBJ1-1|TRBV7-2|NA
TGTGCCAGCAGCTTAAATGTAATGACTGAAGCTTTCTTT
CASSLNVMTEAFF
>NA|TRBJ2-1|TRBV7-8|NA
TGTGCCAGCAGCTTTACAGGGAGGAATGAGCAGTTCTTC
CASSFTGRNEQFF
>NA|TRBJ2-7|TRBV6-1|TRBD2
TGTGCCAGCAGTGAAGATACTATGGGCGGGAGCCTGGTAAGCTACGAGCAGTACTTC
CASSEDTMGGSLVSYEQYF
>once|TRBJ1-4|TRBV28|NA
TGTGCCAGCAGTTTAAGGCGGGAAAAACTGTTTTTT
CASSLRREKLFF
>NA|TRBJ1-3|TRBV7-2|TRBD1
TGTGCCAGCAGCTTAAATCCGGGACAGAGAAACACCATATATTTT
CASSLNPGQRNTIYF
>NA|TRBJ1-2|TRBV6-5|NA
TGTGCCAGCAGTTACGGGACCCTGTACGGCTACACCTTC
CASSYGTLYGYTF
>NA|TRBJ2-5|TRBV28|TRBD1
TGTGCCAGCAGTTTAAACCCCGGGACAGGGGGGAAGACCCAGTACTTC
CASSLNPGTGGKTQYF
>NA|TRBJ1-2|TRBV10-2|TRBD1
TGCGCCAGCAGACCGGGACAGGGCTATGGCTACACCTTC
CASRPGQGYGYTF
>NA|TRBJ2-5|TRBV9|NA
TGTGCCAGCAGCGTGCGCGGGCAAGAGACCCAGTACTTC
CASSVRGQETQYF
>NA|TRBJ1-5|TRBV10-3|TRBD1
TGTGCCATCAGTGAGTCGTACAGGGGGGGCAATCAGCCCCAGCATTTT
CAISESYRGGNQPQHF
>NA|TRBJ2-5|TRBV7-8|TRBD2
TGTGCCAGCAGCCGGACTAGCGGGACCCTTTCTTGGGAGACCCAGTACTTC
CASSRTSGTLSWETQYF
>NA|TRBJ2-5|TRBV12-3/TRBV12-4|NA
TGTGCCAGCAGTTTAATGAGAGAGACCCAGTACTTC
CASSLMRETQYF
>NA|TRBJ2-2|TRBV10-3|TRBD1
TGTGCCATCAGTGGGGACAGGGACACCGGGGAGCTGTTTTTT
CAISGDRDTGELFF
>NA|TRBJ1-1|TRBV7-2|NA
TGTGCCAGCAGCTTACTTCTGGGGAGGGACACTGAAGCTTTCTTT
CASSLLLGRDTEAFF
>NA|TRBJ1-2|TRBV7-2|TRBD1
TGTGCCAGCAGCTTAGCGCAGCTGGCGGGCAGGGGGGGACGATACTATGGCTACACCTTC
CASSLAQLAGRGGRYYGYTF
>NA|TRBJ2-7|TRBV5-1|TRBD2
TGCGCCAGCAGCTGGACGACCGGACTAGCGGGAACCTACGAGCAGTACTTC
CASSWTTGLAGTYEQYF
>NA|TRBJ2-1|TRBV28|TRBD2
TGTGCCAGCAGTACATCCATAGCAATGGGGGCACGCAAGCGGGAGAAAAGCAATGAGCAGTTCTTC
CASSTSIAMGARKREKSNEQFF
>NA|TRBJ1-2|TRBV5-4|NA
TGTGCCAGCAGCGGCGAACTCGGCCGCTTATATGGCTACACCTTC
CASSGELGRLYGYTF
>NA|TRBJ1-1|TRBV5-4|NA
TGTGCCAGCAGCTTGGGGCAGGACAACACTGAAGCTTTCTTT
CASSLGQDNTEAFF
>once|TRBJ1-4|TRBV6-5|NA
TGTGCCAGCAGTTACTCGGACGGTGGGGTTGGGGAACTGTTTTTT
CASSYSDGGVGELFF
>NA|TRBJ2-2|TRBV5-1|NA
TGCGCCAGTCATCGGTCACCCGGGGAGCTGTTTTTT
CASHRSPGELFF
>NA|TRBJ1-6|TRBV5-1|NA
TGCGCCAGCAGCTTGGCGGGACCGAACAATTCACCCCTCCACTTT
CASSLAGPNNSPLHF
>NA|TRBJ2-2|TRBV19|TRBD2
TGTGCCAGTAGTAACCGCAGGACTAGCGGGTACACCGGGGAGCTGTTTTTT
CASSNRRTSGYTGELFF
>NA|TRBJ1-1|TRBV30|NA
TGTGCCTGGAGCGCAAATCGGGGCACTGAAGCTTTCTTT
CAWSANRGTEAFF
>NA|TRBJ2-7|TRBV6-5|TRBD1
TGTGCCAGCCGGCCAAAAGGGGGCACCAACTACGAGCAGTACTTC
CASRPKGGTNYEQYF
>few|TRBJ1-3|TRBV4-1|NA
TGCGCCAGCAGCGAAAACAGAAACACCATATATTTT
CASSENRNTIYF
>NA|TRBJ2-3|TRBV27|TRBD2
TGTGCCAGCCGGACTAGCGGGAGCACAGATACGCAGTATTTT
CASRTSGSTDTQYF
>NA|TRBJ2-6|TRBV6-2/TRBV6-3|TRBD1
TGTGCCAGCAGTTACACTACCCCGGGACAGCCCTACTCTGGGGCCAACGTCCTGACTTTC
CASSYTTPGQPYSGANVLTF
>NA|TRBJ2-7|TRBV18|NA
TGTGCCAGCTCACCACCTAGGCCCATCTACGAGCAGTACTTC
CASSPPRPIYEQYF
>once|TRBJ1-2|TRBV5-5|NA
TGTGCCAGCAGCTTGGTGTCAGACTATGGCTACACCTTC
CASSLVSDYGYTF
>NA|TRBJ1-1|TRBV20-1|NA
TGCAGTGCTAGTATCCACTCGAACACTGAAGCTTTCTTT
CSASIHSNTEAFF
>NA|TRBJ2-5|TRBV5-4|NA
TGTGCCAGCAGTACTGAGTGGGAGGTCAGAGAGACCCAGTACTTC
CASSTEWEVRETQYF
>NA|TRBJ2-1|TRBV11-2|NA
TGTGCCAGCAGCTTGGACCCAGACAATGAGCAGTTCTTC
CASSLDPDNEQFF